Listed here are 9 T cell receptor beta chains from one sample, sequenced in a study of T cells in Graves' hyperthyroidism and ophthalmopathy. Regions amplified from RNA transcripts were the TCR beta CDR3 regions. The primer set for the first-round RT-PCR of the TCR CDR3 was HTBI. In TCRdb, the multiplex PCR reads were re-called with MiXCR into one record per CDR3 protein. In the table there are around 560,000 distinct CDR3 sequences, over 15% of which are singletons. The specimen sequenced was blood. The source of these receptors is a young woman with Graves' hyperthyroidism.

Only a few counts were recorded for this clonotype. The chain links TRBV6-1 to TRBJ1-5; unclear D gene. Between the trimmed V and J ends, which lost 10 bases and 3 bases, there was a span of 16 bases. The CDR3 covers 14 residues. Germline V lookup: CDR1 MNHNS, CDR2 SASEGT. The CDR3 DNA follows: TGTGCCACCAGGCCCAGGACTCTCAATCAGCCCCAGCATTTT. Its translation is CATRPRTLNQPQHF.

This clonotype came up a few times. The chain combines TRBV7-8 with TRBJ2-3, with D tentatively TRBD1 (7 bases). This CDR3 region has 16 residues. From germline, CDR1 is SGHVS and CDR2 FQNEAQ. Trimming stripped 4 bases from V and 2 bases from J, with 16 bases between. This CDR3 is CASSWDWDSFTDTQYF. The CDR3 DNA is TGTGCCAGCAGCTGGGACTGGGACAGTTTCACAGATACGCAGTATTTT. The variable domain in full, completed from reference TRBV7-8 and TRBJ2-3, reads GAGVSQSPRYKVAKRGQDVALRCDPISGHVSLFWYQQALGQGPEFLTYFQNEAQLDKSGLPSDRFFAERPEGSVSTLKIQRTQQEDSAVYLCASSWDWDSFTDTQYFGPGTRLTVL.

This rearrangement joins TRBV19 to TRBJ2-3; 11 nucleotides align to TRBD2. The junction had 6 bases not matched to a gene; V was cut back by 8 bases and J by 2 bases. The CDR3 is 15 residues long. Germline CDR1 and CDR2: LNHDA and SQIVND (reference sequence). The CDR3 reads CASGGLAGLTDTQYF. CDR3 nucleotides: TGTGCCAGTGGCGGACTAGCGGGCCTCACAGATACGCAGTATTTT.

J is TRBJ1-1 and V is TRBV4-3, with a weak D call TRBD1 (5 bases). CDR1 is LGHNA, CDR2 YSLEER, per germline. V was clipped by 0 bases and J by 3 bases, with 14 bases between them. This CDR3 has 16 amino acids. The CDR3, as DNA: TGCGCCAGCAGCCAAGATAGCGGGGCAAGGGACACTGAAGCTTTCTTT. Its translation: CASSQDSGARDTEAFF.

This clonotype has only one observation. This chain uses TRBV20-1 with TRBJ1-5, with 11 bases that match TRBD1. This CDR3 has 20 residues. Per the germline V gene, CDR1 is DFQATT and CDR2 is SNEGSKA (reference sequence). Trimming removed 0 bases from V and 0 bases from J; junction bases left unmatched: 13. Here the CDR3 DNA reads TGCAGTGCTAGAGACCAACCGGGACAGGGGGGATTATATAGCAATCAGCCCCAGCATTTT. This sequence encodes CSARDQPGQGGLYSNQPQHF.

This clonotype was found many times. The rearrangement links TRBV12-3 or TRBV12-4 to TRBJ1-1; TRBD1 is a possible D gene (6 bases). This CDR3 has 12 amino acids. V was trimmed by 6 bases and J by 4 bases, leaving 9 bases between them. CDR3 in amino acids: CASRQGSTEAFF. The CDR3 DNA reads as TGTGCCAGCAGACAGGGATCCACTGAAGCTTTCTTT.

This clonotype appeared many times. The rearrangement links TRBV28 to TRBJ2-7; maybe TRBD2 (5 bases). Germline V gene data show CDR1 as MDHEN and CDR2 as SYDVKM. Trimming took off 5 bases at V and 2 bases at J, with 13 bases between the two ends. The CDR3 is 14 residues long. For the CDR3, the DNA is TGTGCCAGCAGTCCTTTGGGAGAGGCCTACGAGCAGTACTTC. Translated: CASSPLGEAYEQYF.

This clonotype came up many times. The rearrangement uses TRBV7-9 and TRBJ2-6; D assignment may be TRBD1 or TRBD2 (6 bases each). This CDR3 is built from 17 residues. Germline-derived CDR1 and CDR2 are SEHNR and FQNEAQ (reference sequence). V dropped 6 bases and J dropped 0 bases, with 15 bases sitting between them. The CDR3 reads CASRQTGGVSGANVLTF. CDR3 bases: TGTGCCAGCAGGCAGACAGGCGGGGTCTCTGGGGCCAACGTCCTGACTTTC.

This clonotype came up many times. The chain is built from TRBV20-1 and TRBJ1-5; no definite D call. CDR1 DFQATT and CDR2 SNEGSKA come from the germline V gene (reference sequence). V was shortened by 3 bases and J by 5 bases, with 11 bases between the two germline ends. The CDR3 has 13 amino acids. This CDR3 is CSARTPLHQPQHF. The DNA of the CDR3 is TGCAGTGCTAGGACCCCTTTGCATCAGCCCCAGCATTTT.